This T cell receptor (beta chain) came from a study of blood T cell repertoires in COVID-19. Looking at the study overall: The United States, Italy and Spain provided the acute and convalescent COVID-19 samples. T cells, B-cell-depleted T cells, or PBMCs supplied cDNA or gDNA.

As handled by the study authors: Reference gene primer amplification yielded estimated nucleated cell counts. Method: immunoSEQ multiplex PCR; TCRdb's copy keeps in-frame clones and lacks some. Clone size and V and J calls were adopted from that table, with D and trimming inferred from the DNA. The data contain a few hundred thousand clones, 82% of them singletons. In Cohort 3, a recovered donor had either two negative PCRs, clearance, or symptom resolution. This sequence was found in a woman in her fifties or sixties who had recovered from COVID-19. The sequenced sample was PBMCs or T cells enriched from blood (not recorded which).

For the CDR3, the DNA is TGTGCCAGCAGTTCTTATCTGAACACTGAAGCTTTCTTT. Translation gives CASSSYLNTEAFF. The rearrangement uses TRBV6-4 and TRBJ1-1; D not resolved. This CDR3 comprises 13 residues. V shed 5 bases and J shed 0 bases, with 7 bases lying between them. The germline V gene has CDR1 MRHNA and CDR2 SNTAGT.